These 29 T cell receptor beta chains were all obtained from the same sample, sequenced in a study of PD-1 blockade in mismatch repair-deficient tumors. Data came from immunoSEQ multiplex PCR; TCRdb stores just in-frame clones and leaves some out. In the table there are approximately 25,000 clones, 65% to 85% of which are singletons. The material sequenced was peripheral blood, taken 12 weeks after starting pembrolizumab. These receptors originate from an adult with mismatch repair-deficient cancer.

This sequence joins TRBV5-1 and TRBJ2-7; possibly TRBD1 for D (5 bases). Trimming shortened V by 0 bases and J by 7 bases, and 11 bases separated the two germline ends. Germline V gives CDR1 SGHRS, CDR2 YFSETQ. The CDR3 totals 13 residues. CDR3 amino acids: CASSLGHPGEQYF. Written as DNA, the CDR3 is TGCGCCAGCAGCTTGGGACACCCAGGGGAGCAGTACTTC.

V usage is TRBV6-5 and J usage is TRBJ2-1; a weak D match, TRBD1 (6 bases). The CDR3 is 13 amino acids. CDR1 and CDR2 from the germline V gene are MNHEY and SVGAGI. Trimming left V 6 bases short and J 11 bases short, with 17 bases between. The CDR3 DNA sequence: TGTGCCAGCAGGCCCTTCGGGACACCTCAGCAGTTCTTC. It yields the protein CASRPFGTPQQFF.

The rearrangement links TRBV27 to TRBJ2-4; D is unclear. V lost 5 bases and J lost 7, with 12 bases in between. From germline, CDR1 is MNHEY and CDR2 SMNVEV (reference sequence). This CDR3 contains 13 residues. The DNA for the CDR3 is TGTGCCAGCAGTCCTTTCCACGGGAACATTCAGTACTTC. It codes for CASSPFHGNIQYF.

V is TRBV27 and J is TRBJ1-5; 8 bases line up with TRBD1. The germline V gene encodes CDR1 MNHEY and CDR2 SMNVEV (reference sequence). V was pared by 5 bases and J by 5 bases, with 5 bases of the junction left unmatched. CDR3 length equals 14 residues. This chain's CDR3 is CASSRQGRHQPQHF. CDR3 DNA: TGTGCCAGCAGTCGACAGGGGAGGCATCAGCCCCAGCATTTT.

V and J are TRBV6-1 and TRBJ2-2, with D uncertain. This CDR3 comprises 14 residues. The germline V gene has CDR1 MNHNS and CDR2 SASEGT. The V end was cut by 6 bases, the J end by 0 bases, with 8 bases between. CDR3 residues: CASRAFTNTGELFF. The CDR3, as DNA: TGTGCCAGCAGAGCCTTCACGAACACCGGGGAGCTGTTTTTT.

The chain has TRBV6-5 and TRBJ2-1; D remains unclear. This CDR3 comprises 15 residues. The germline V and J ends were trimmed by 7 bases and 4 bases, with 17 bases remaining between them. The germline V gene encodes CDR1 MNHEY and CDR2 SVGAGI. The CDR3 coding sequence is TGTGCCAGCACTCTAGGGATGGGTCCATACAATGAGCAGTTCTTC. The encoded protein is CASTLGMGPYNEQFF.

The V and J genes are TRBV19 and TRBJ2-3; 10 bases align to TRBD1. Germline lookup yields CDR1 LNHDA and CDR2 SQIVND (reference sequence). The CDR3 has 14 residues. With 5 bases clipped from V and 7 bases from J, the junction kept 6 bases outside the gene matches. The CDR3 protein is CASSPDRGGHTQYF. CDR3 sequence (DNA): TGTGCCAGTAGTCCGGACAGGGGGGGACATACGCAGTATTTT.

This chain joins TRBV29-1 and TRBJ2-1, with D perhaps TRBD1 (6 bases). V was clipped by 1 base and J by 4 bases, with 8 bases between them. Germline CDR1 reads SQVTM; CDR2 reads ANQGSEA. There are 13 residues in the CDR3. The DNA of the CDR3 is TGCAGCGTTGAAGGGACAGAATACAATGAGCAGTTCTTC. This gives the protein CSVEGTEYNEQFF.

The DNA for the CDR3 is TGCAGCGTTGAAAGGGATGGCTACACCTTC. Its protein is CSVERDGYTF. The chain is built from TRBV29-1 and TRBJ1-2; D gene unclear. Trimming shortened V by 2 bases and J by 6 bases, and 4 bases separated the two germline ends. CDR1 SQVTM and CDR2 ANQGSEA come from the germline V gene. This CDR3 has 10 amino acids.

As regards this clone: Other DNA sequences in this specimen translate into the identical CDR3. The chain combines TRBV15 with TRBJ2-3; D is perhaps TRBD1 (6 bases). Germline assignment: CDR1 LNHNV and CDR2 YYDKDF (reference sequence). Trimming removed 0 bases at V and 4 bases at J, with 14 bases between. The CDR3 is 16 residues long. The CDR3 is CATSRDRNRAADTQYF. In DNA form, the CDR3 reads TGTGCCACCAGCAGAGATCGCAACAGGGCCGCAGATACGCAGTATTTT. Full variable domain (remainder filled in from reference TRBV15 and TRBJ2-3): DAMVIQNPRYQVTQFGKPVTLSCSQTLNHNVMYWYQQKSSQAPKLLFHYYDKDFNNEADTPDNFQSRRPNTSFCFLDIRSPGLGDTAMYLCATSRDRNRAADTQYFGPGTRLTVL.

The rearrangement uses TRBV27 and TRBJ2-1; D possibly uses TRBD1 or TRBD2 (6 bases each). Trimming cost V 6 bases and J 4 bases, with 19 bases left between them. This CDR3 spans 16 amino acids. The germline V gene has CDR1 MNHEY and CDR2 SMNVEV (reference sequence). CDR3 bases: TGTGCCAGCAGCCGTGAAGGGGGGCGGTTTTACAATGAGCAGTTCTTC. It yields the protein CASSREGGRFYNEQFF.

The chain has TRBV5-5 and TRBJ2-7; unclear D gene. The CDR3 loop spans 13 amino acids. CDR1 and CDR2 (germline): SGHKS, YYEKEE (reference sequence). V was trimmed by 7 bases and J by 7 bases, leaving 18 bases between them. In nucleotides, the CDR3 is TGTGCCAGCCTCGGTACCCCGGTTGGAGAGCAGTACTTC. It specifies CASLGTPVGEQYF.

V is TRBV5-6 and J is TRBJ1-1; a weak D match, TRBD1 (5 bases). The ends were cut back, 5 bases at V and 2 bases at J, with 13 bases in the middle. This CDR3 contains 14 residues. CDR1 is SGHDT and CDR2 is YYEEEE in the germline V gene. CDR3 region: CASSRRQGNTEAFF. In DNA, the CDR3 is TGTGCCAGCAGTAGAAGGCAGGGTAACACTGAAGCTTTCTTT.

This clone was counted once. The CDR3 coding sequence is TGTGCCAGCAGCCTGACCGGCCAAGTGGAACCCCTCCACTTT. It yields the protein CASSLTGQVEPLHF. The rearrangement joins TRBV5-4 to TRBJ1-6; D ambiguous. V was cut by 4 bases and J by 12 bases, with 17 bases left in between. The CDR3 runs 14 residues. Germline V lookup: CDR1 SGHNT, CDR2 YYREEE (reference sequence).

CDR3 in amino acids: CASSKEYEQYF. Written as DNA, the CDR3 is TGTGCCAGCAGCAAAGAGTACGAGCAGTACTTC. The J gene is TRBJ2-7, the V gene TRBV21-1. TRBV21-1 has pseudogene status. This CDR3 region has 11 residues.

The sample holds one count of this clone. The chain uses TRBV6-6 and TRBJ1-2, with TRBD1 matching over 10 bases. Germline loops: CDR1 MNHNY, CDR2 SVGAGI (reference sequence). Trimming cost V 7 bases and J 2 bases; bases outside gene matches: 7. The CDR3 consists of 15 residues. CDR3 amino acids: CASNRQGAGNYGYTF. CDR3 nucleotide sequence: TGTGCCAGCAACCGACAGGGGGCAGGGAACTATGGCTACACCTTC.

This clone was counted once. The rearrangement uses TRBV6-6 and TRBJ2-2; 11 bases are a match to TRBD1. V lost 1 base to trimming and J lost 5 bases; unmatched junction nucleotides: 3. This CDR3 is 16 amino acids long. Germline CDR1 reads MNHNY; CDR2 reads SVGAGI (reference sequence). CDR3 sequence: CASSYLGQGGTGELFF. CDR3 DNA sequence: TGTGCCAGCAGTTACTTGGGACAGGGGGGGACCGGGGAGCTGTTTTTT.

The V call is TRBV5-1, the J call TRBJ2-5; 7 nucleotides align to TRBD1. CDR1 SGHRS and CDR2 YFSETQ come from the germline V gene. The CDR3 is 15 residues long. V lost 6 bases to trimming and J lost 9 bases; unmatched junction nucleotides: 17. The CDR3 nucleotides are TGCGCCAGCACCCTAGGGGGCCGAATTGAAGGGGCCCAGTACTTC. It encodes CASTLGGRIEGAQYF.

For this clone: The junction departs from germline at one end; a sequencing error may be responsible. The genes are TRBV5-1 and TRBJ2-3; possible D gene TRBD2, 6 bases. CDR1 is SGHRS, CDR2 YFSETQ, per germline. The CDR3 covers 14 residues. The CDR3 is CASYRGATTDTQYF. The CDR3 DNA reads as TGTGCCAGCTACCGCGGGGCCACCACAGATACGCAGTATTTT.

The chain has TRBV7-9 and TRBJ1-1; D ambiguous. Germline-derived CDR1 and CDR2 are SEHNR and FQNEAQ (reference sequence). The CDR3 loop spans 14 amino acids. The V end was cut by 3 bases, the J end by 0 bases, with 8 bases between. The CDR3 reads CASSFQDVNTEAFF. The CDR3 region has the DNA TGTGCCAGCAGCTTCCAAGACGTGAACACTGAAGCTTTCTTT.

The rearrangement uses TRBV30 and TRBJ2-3; 7 positions agree with TRBD2. V lost 4 bases, J lost 6 bases, and 10 bases stayed unmatched. The CDR3 consists of 14 residues. Germline assignment: CDR1 GTSNPN and CDR2 SVGIG (reference sequence). CDR3 amino acids: CAWISGIVQDTQYF. The CDR3 DNA reads as TGTGCCTGGATAAGCGGGATAGTTCAGGATACGCAGTATTTT.

V is TRBV28 and J is TRBJ2-2; 12 positions agree with TRBD2. The CDR3 covers 19 residues. Germline CDR1 and CDR2: MDHEN and SYDVKM. After removal of 6 bases from V and 0 bases from J, the junction contained 11 bases not matched to a gene. CDR3 amino acids: CASSPGLAGLNPNTGELFF. CDR3 coding DNA: TGTGCCAGCAGCCCCGGACTAGCGGGACTCAATCCGAACACCGGGGAGCTGTTTTTT.

The chain couples TRBV6-6 to TRBJ2-2; D might be TRBD1 or TRBD2, each matching 6 bases. CDR1 is MNHNY, CDR2 SVGAGI, per germline (reference sequence). The CDR3 extends over 15 amino acids. The V and J ends lost 2 bases and 5 bases respectively, with 12 bases between them. This CDR3 reads CASSYEGGRTGELFF. The CDR3, as DNA: TGTGCCAGCAGTTACGAGGGGGGAAGGACCGGGGAGCTGTTTTTT.

The J gene is TRBJ2-1, the V gene TRBV6-1; D ambiguous. Germline V gives CDR1 MNHNS, CDR2 SASEGT. The CDR3 is 11 amino acids. V lost 6 bases to trimming and J lost 6 bases, with 6 bases between them. The CDR3, as DNA: TGTGCCAGCAGGAACATCAATGAGCAGTTCTTC. This translates into CASRNINEQFF.

The chain recombines TRBV11-2 with TRBJ2-5; D unresolved. The CDR3 is made up of 15 amino acids. V shed 5 bases and J shed 6 bases, with 19 bases lying between them. Germline assignment: CDR1 SGHAT and CDR2 FQNNGV. This chain's CDR3 is CASSAALLTSKTQYF. As DNA, the CDR3 is TGTGCCAGCAGCGCCGCACTTTTAACCAGCAAGACCCAGTACTTC.

The chain has TRBV5-6 and TRBJ2-3; weak D call: TRBD1 (6 bases). Germline values: CDR1 SGHDT, CDR2 YYEEEE. This CDR3 has 15 residues. V lost 2 bases to trimming and J lost 0 bases, with 10 bases between them. The CDR3 loop is CASSFIQGSTDTQYF. The DNA of the CDR3 is TGTGCCAGCAGCTTTATACAGGGAAGCACAGATACGCAGTATTTT.

The J gene is TRBJ1-1, the V gene TRBV27, with 9 bases lining up with TRBD1. CDR3 length equals 15 residues. V dropped 4 bases and J dropped 0; count of bases not matched to a gene: 3. The V gene's germline CDR1 is MNHEY and CDR2 SMNVEV (reference sequence). The CDR3 bases are TGTGCCAGCAGTTCCACAGGGGGCCTGAACACTGAAGCTTTCTTT. It translates to CASSSTGGLNTEAFF.

This clone was observed a handful of times. The V and J genes are TRBV15 and TRBJ1-5; D uncertain. V gave up 4 bases and J gave up 4 bases, with 8 bases separating them. CDR3 length: 13 amino acids. The V gene's germline CDR1 is LNHNV and CDR2 YYDKDF (reference sequence). The DNA of the CDR3 is TGTGCCACCAGCATAGGAACGAATCAGCCCCAGCATTTT. Its translation: CATSIGTNQPQHF.

In this sample, this clone turned up a few times. The V and J genes are TRBV19 and TRBJ1-2; 8 positions match TRBD1. CDR3 length: 14 residues. The V and J ends lost 2 bases and 8 bases, in that order; junction bases with no gene match: 7. In germline, CDR1 is LNHDA, CDR2 SQIVND (reference sequence). The CDR3 bases are TGTGCCAGTAGTATACGGACAGGGACTGGCGGCTACACCTTC. The encoded protein is CASSIRTGTGGYTF.